A single sample gave rise to the 22 T cell receptor beta chains below, sequenced in a study of blood T cell repertoires in COVID-19. The repertoire was sequenced with immunoSEQ multiplex PCR; TCRdb's copy has only in-frame clones and lacks some. The table includes around 140,000 clones, approximately 88% detected once. The sequencing sample was made of peripheral blood. The receptors derive from a woman between 45 and 65 years old with acute or convalescent COVID-19.

This clone was observed a handful of times. The CDR3 spells CASQTGLAVEPRQFF. CDR3 DNA sequence: TGTGCCAGCCAGACCGGGCTAGCGGTGGAACCGAGGCAGTTCTTC. The gene calls are TRBV7-9 and TRBJ2-1; 7 nucleotides agree with TRBD2. Germline V gives CDR1 SEHNR, CDR2 FQNEAQ (reference sequence). V was pared by 8 bases and J by 12 bases, with 19 bases of the junction left unmatched. The CDR3 extends over 15 amino acids. Supplemented by reference TRBV7-9 and TRBJ2-1, the full variable domain reads DTGVSQNPRHKITKRGQNVTFRCDPISEHNRLYWYRQTLGQGPEFLTYFQNEAQLEKSRLLSDRFSAERPKGSFSTLEIQRTEQGDSAMYLCASQTGLAVEPRQFFGPGTRLTVL.

The V call is TRBV10-1, the J call TRBJ2-7; 8 bases match TRBD1. Germline V gives CDR1 WNHNN, CDR2 SYGVQD (reference sequence). After removal of 4 bases from V and 4 bases from J, the junction contained 6 bases not matched to a gene. The CDR3 spans 14 residues. CDR3 nucleotides: TGCGCCAGCAGTGCAGGGGGCGGTAGATACGAGCAGTACTTC. Protein sequence: CASSAGGGRYEQYF.

The V and J genes are TRBV20-1 and TRBJ1-4; 9 bases fit TRBD1. Trimming removed 3 bases from V and 8 bases from J; junction bases left unmatched: 7. The CDR3 length is 14 residues. CDR1 DFQATT and CDR2 SNEGSKA come from the germline V gene (reference sequence). CDR3 protein: CSASPWDREEKLFF. The CDR3 DNA is TGCAGTGCTAGTCCTTGGGACAGGGAAGAAAAACTGTTTTTT.

The chain carries TRBV6-5 and TRBJ1-5; tentative D call: TRBD1 (5 bases). The germline CDR1 and CDR2 sequences are MNHEY and SVGAGI. This CDR3 spans 13 amino acids. V was trimmed by 7 bases and J by 3 bases, leaving 10 bases between them. The CDR3 sequence is CASMTDFNQPQHF. CDR3 nucleotide sequence: TGTGCCAGCATGACAGATTTCAATCAGCCCCAGCATTTT.

The rearrangement joins TRBV7-8 to TRBJ2-1; TRBD2 might be the D (5 bases). V was clipped by 3 bases and J by 4 bases, with 7 bases between them. Looked up from germline, CDR1 is SGHVS and CDR2 is FQNEAQ. CDR3 length: 13 amino acids. The CDR3 DNA reads as TGTGCCAGCAGCTTCGACTATTACAATGAGCAGTTCTTC. As protein: CASSFDYYNEQFF.

J is TRBJ2-7 and V is TRBV3-1 (or the pseudogene TRBV3-2), with 12 bases lining up with TRBD2. V dropped 3 bases and J dropped 3; count of bases not matched to a gene: 0. Germline V gene data show CDR1 as LGHDT and CDR2 as YNNKEL (reference sequence). The CDR3 is made up of 14 amino acids. CDR3 region: CASSQTSGSYEQYF. The CDR3 region has the DNA TGTGCCAGCAGCCAGACTAGCGGGAGCTACGAGCAGTACTTC.

The rearrangement links TRBV11-2 to TRBJ2-1; TRBD2 aligns across 7 bases. Losses at the gene ends were 1 base for V and 2 bases for J; bases not matched to a gene: 8. The V gene's germline CDR1 is SGHAT and CDR2 FQNNGV. This CDR3 is 17 amino acids long. Written as DNA, the CDR3 is TGTGCCAGCAGCTTAGCCTTCGGGAGCGGGGCCTACAATGAGCAGTTCTTC. Amino acids: CASSLAFGSGAYNEQFF.

The gene calls are TRBV9 and TRBJ1-6; the D gene is possibly TRBD1 (5 bases). Germline loops: CDR1 SGDLS, CDR2 YYNGEE. V lost 0 bases and J lost 3, with 7 bases in between. The CDR3 is made up of 15 amino acids. The CDR3 nucleotides are TGTGCCAGCAGCGTAGTACAGGTCTATAATTCACCCCTCCACTTT. Translating it yields CASSVVQVYNSPLHF.

The chain combines TRBV9 with TRBJ2-1; D gene uncertain. Germline CDR1 and CDR2: SGDLS and YYNGEE. Trimming shortened V by 3 bases and J by 5 bases, and 3 bases separated the two germline ends. This CDR3 has 11 amino acids. CDR3 loop: CASSADNEQFF. CDR3 nucleotide sequence: TGTGCCAGCAGCGCCGACAATGAGCAGTTCTTC.

The sample holds one count of this clone. The rearrangement joins TRBV9 to TRBJ2-2; 8 positions match TRBD2. The CDR3 extends over 17 amino acids. Germline-derived CDR1 and CDR2 are SGDLS and YYNGEE. V shed 0 bases and J 2 bases; nucleotides not matched to a gene: 6. The CDR3 region has the DNA TGTGCCAGCAGCGTAGATGAGGCGGGGGGTAACACCGGGGAGCTGTTTTTT. Translating gives CASSVDEAGGNTGELFF.

This CDR3 reads CASSQGNTVRGQPQHF. In DNA, the CDR3 is TGTGCCAGCAGCCAAGGAAACACAGTTAGGGGCCAGCCCCAGCATTTT. V usage is TRBV3-1 (or the pseudogene TRBV3-2) and J usage is TRBJ1-5, with a weak D call TRBD1 (5 bases). Between the trimmed V and J ends, which lost 1 base and 7 bases, there was a span of 17 bases. The CDR3 covers 16 residues. Germline V gives CDR1 LGHDT, CDR2 YNNKEL (reference sequence).

This clone was seen more than once but under ten times. The chain carries TRBV19 and TRBJ1-1; tentatively, D is TRBD1 (5 bases). Germline V lookup: CDR1 LNHDA, CDR2 SQIVND (reference sequence). V was trimmed by 2 bases and J by 4 bases, leaving 11 bases between them. The CDR3 sequence is 14 residues long. The DNA of the CDR3 is TGTGCCAGTAGTATAAAGGGGCCTATCACTGAAGCTTTCTTT. It is translated as CASSIKGPITEAFF.

The gene calls are TRBV6-5 and TRBJ1-2, with D possibly matching TRBD1 (6 bases). Trimming pared 10 bases from V and 1 base from J, leaving 16 bases between. The CDR3 spans 14 residues. Germline loops: CDR1 MNHEY, CDR2 SVGAGI. The CDR3 sequence is CATEDSFFNYGYTF. The DNA for the CDR3 is TGTGCCACCGAGGACAGCTTCTTTAACTATGGCTACACCTTC.

This clone was detected only once. The chain combines TRBV11-2 with TRBJ2-7, with 8 bases lining up with TRBD1. The germline V gene encodes CDR1 SGHAT and CDR2 FQNNGV. Trimming cost V 5 bases and J 2 bases; bases outside gene matches: 11. CDR3 length: 16 amino acids. Here the CDR3 DNA reads TGTGCCAGCAGCCCGTTATCCGGGACAGGTGCCTACGAGCAGTACTTC. This codes for CASSPLSGTGAYEQYF.

The V and J genes are TRBV19 and TRBJ1-6; D possibly corresponds to TRBD1 (5 bases). Between the trimmed V and J ends, which lost 9 bases and 4 bases, there was a span of 7 bases. Germline-derived CDR1 and CDR2 are LNHDA and SQIVND (reference sequence). The CDR3 spans 12 residues. CDR3 sequence (DNA): TGTGCCAGCAGACAGTATAATTCACCCCTCCACTTT. This codes for CASRQYNSPLHF.

In DNA form, the CDR3 reads TGCGCCAGCAGCCAAGGTCGGGGACTAGCGGGTTCCTACAATGAGCAGTTCTTC. Protein: CASSQGRGLAGSYNEQFF. J is TRBJ2-1 and V is TRBV4-1, with TRBD2 identical over 12 bases. The CDR3 is 18 amino acids. V lost 1 base to trimming and J lost 1 base; unmatched junction nucleotides: 5. Germline V gene lookup returns CDR1 MGHRA and CDR2 YSYEKL.

The rearrangement links TRBV4-1 to TRBJ2-7, with D maybe TRBD1 (5 bases). The CDR3 extends over 16 amino acids. Germline assignment: CDR1 MGHRA and CDR2 YSYEKL. Trimming left V 0 bases short and J 1 base short, with 13 bases between. Here the CDR3 DNA reads TGCGCCAGCAGCCAAGAACTTAGGACATTTTCCTACGAGCAGTACTTC. Protein sequence: CASSQELRTFSYEQYF.

In this sample, this clone turned up a few times. The sample holds other DNA sequences that translate to the same CDR3. The genes are TRBV14 and TRBJ2-5; possible D gene TRBD2, 6 bases. The length of the CDR3 is 17 residues. Trimming took 0 bases from V and 1 from J, leaving 15 bases between them. The germline V gene encodes CDR1 SGHDN and CDR2 FVKESK. The CDR3 here is CASSQDAGGGPQETQYF. Written as DNA, the CDR3 is TGTGCCAGCAGCCAAGATGCGGGTGGAGGGCCCCAAGAGACCCAGTACTTC.

The genes are TRBV4-1 and TRBJ1-1, with a tentative D call TRBD1 (5 bases). V was cut by 1 base and J by 5 bases, with 8 bases left in between. The CDR3 contains 13 residues. Germline-derived CDR1 and CDR2 are MGHRA and YSYEKL. In DNA, the CDR3 is TGCGCCAGCAGCCAAGCGCAGGGAACTGAAGCTTTCTTT. This translates into CASSQAQGTEAFF.

This clone was found once. The CDR3 sequence is CASSQGVNEKLFF. Here the CDR3 DNA reads TGTGCCAGCTCACAAGGAGTAAATGAAAAACTGTTTTTT. The rearrangement uses TRBV18 and TRBJ1-4; no clear D gene. V lost 4 bases and J 5 bases, leaving 8 bases between the germline ends. The CDR3 has 13 residues. The germline V gene has CDR1 KGHSH and CDR2 LQKENI. The full variable domain, rest sourced from reference TRBV18 and TRBJ1-4, is NAGVMQNPRHLVRRRGQEARLRCSPMKGHSHVYWYRQLPEEGLKFMVYLQKENIIDESGMPKERFSAEFPKEGPSILRIQQVVRGDSAAYFCASSQGVNEKLFFGSGTQLSVL.

CDR3 sequence: CASNRDRGTYEQYF. The CDR3 DNA sequence: TGTGCCAGCAACCGGGACAGGGGGACCTACGAGCAGTACTTC. The rearrangement uses TRBV2 and TRBJ2-7; 11 bases are shared with TRBD1. V was clipped by 7 bases and J by 2 bases; unmatched bases: 4. The length of the CDR3 is 14 residues. Per germline, CDR1 SNHLY and CDR2 FYNNEI.

The chain has TRBV6-5 and TRBJ2-7; TRBD1 might be the D (5 bases). The V end lost 2 bases, the J end lost 1 base, and 9 bases lay between the germline ends. Germline CDR1 MNHEY, CDR2 SVGAGI. This CDR3 region has 14 residues. The chain's CDR3 is CASSYLDSSYEQYF. CDR3 coding DNA: TGTGCCAGCAGTTACCTTGACAGTTCCTACGAGCAGTACTTC.